This T cell receptor beta chain originates from a study of T cells in Graves' hyperthyroidism and ophthalmopathy. The CDR3 loop spans 12 amino acids. Germline V lookup: CDR1 SGHNT, CDR2 YYREEE (reference sequence). Trimming left V 4 bases short and J 7 bases short, with 9 bases between. It was RNA transcripts that yielded the amplified TCR beta CDR3 regions. Carried out on the TCR CDR3, a first-round RT-PCR used the HTBI primer set. TCRdb analysed the multiplex PCR reads with MiXCR anew, one entry per CDR3 protein. Counted here are around 700,000 distinct CDR3 sequences, 18% occurring once; the ten biggest clones make up roughly 17%. This clonotype has ten or more counts.

The V gene is TRBV5-4, the J gene TRBJ2-1; no firm D call. This TCR was sampled from a woman aged 50 to 60 with Graves' hyperthyroidism that later progressed to Graves' ophthalmopathy. Sequencing input: blood. The CDR3 nucleotides read TGTGCCAGCAGCGTGGATGCGAATGAGCAGTTCTTC. This gives the protein CASSVDANEQFF.